This TCR beta chain was profiled in a study of T cell responses to AZD1222 COVID-19 vaccine. The CDR3 contains 17 residues. Germline V gene lookup returns CDR1 SGHTA and CDR2 FQGNSA. V dropped 2 bases and J dropped 2 bases, with 16 bases sitting between them. Profiled with immunoSEQ multiplex PCR; TCRdb holds only in-frame clones, not every one. The sample holds approximately 44,000 clones, around 80% seen once. Specimen: peripheral blood, collected on day 0 of AZD1222 vaccination. This clonotype originated in an adult in good health. The V call is TRBV7-2, the J call TRBJ1-5; D is unclear. The CDR3 here is CASSLNALKLGNQPQHF. DNA of the CDR3: TGTGCCAGCAGCTTAAACGCTCTGAAGCTAGGCAATCAGCCCCAGCATTTT. Full variable domain (outside the CDR3, taken from reference TRBV7-2 and TRBJ1-5): GAGVSQSPSNKVTEKGKDVELRCDPISGHTALYWYRQSLGQGLEFLIYFQGNSAPDKSGLPSDRFSAERTGGSVSTLTIQRTQQEDSAVYLCASSLNALKLGNQPQHFGDGTRLSIL.